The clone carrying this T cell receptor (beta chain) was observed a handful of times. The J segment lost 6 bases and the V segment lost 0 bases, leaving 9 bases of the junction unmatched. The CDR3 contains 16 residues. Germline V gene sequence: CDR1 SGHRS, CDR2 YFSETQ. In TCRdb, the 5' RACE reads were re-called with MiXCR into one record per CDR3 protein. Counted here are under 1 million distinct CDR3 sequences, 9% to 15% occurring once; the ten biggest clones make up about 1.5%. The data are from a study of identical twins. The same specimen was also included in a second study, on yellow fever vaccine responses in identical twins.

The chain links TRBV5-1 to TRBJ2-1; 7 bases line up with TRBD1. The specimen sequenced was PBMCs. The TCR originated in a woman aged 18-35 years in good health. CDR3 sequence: CASSLGRDSSLNEQFF. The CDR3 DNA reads TGCGCCAGCAGCTTGGGACGGGACAGCAGCCTCAATGAGCAGTTCTTC.